Listed here are 18 T cell receptor beta chains from one sample, sequenced in a study of T-cell reconstitution after alpha-beta-depleted transplantation in children. The authors prepared the TCRbeta library with unique molecular identifiers. TCRdb re-called the PCR reads through MiXCR, storing one row per CDR3 protein. Of approximately 240,000 distinct CDR3 sequences in the sample, more than 7.5% are singletons; the top ten hold over 4.5%. The starting material was PBMCs from the stem cell graft donor, obtained from the stem cell graft. The origin of the receptors is a human donor who donated a stem cell graft to a child with SCID.

This clonotype has a count of ten or more. This chain links TRBV5-1 with TRBJ1-2; D possibly corresponds to TRBD1 (5 bases). The CDR3 has 15 amino acids. CDR1 SGHRS and CDR2 YFSETQ come from the germline V gene. V lost 4 bases to trimming and J lost 6 bases, with 19 bases between them. The DNA for the CDR3 is TGCGCCAGCAGCCCGTTCGGGGATTCAGGGAATGGCTACACCTTC. Its translation: CASSPFGDSGNGYTF.

In this sample, this clonotype turned up many times. The V gene is TRBV7-2, the J gene TRBJ2-2, with 9 positions matching TRBD1. This CDR3 has 13 amino acids. Germline trimming cut 6 bases from V and 13 bases from J; bases unmatched to any gene: 9. Per germline, CDR1 SGHTA and CDR2 FQGNSA. CDR3 sequence reads: CASSPDRGGSLFF. For the CDR3, the DNA is TGTGCCAGCAGTCCAGACAGGGGGGGGTCGCTGTTTTTT.

Ten or more counts support this clonotype. This rearrangement joins TRBV20-1 to TRBJ2-7; 11 nucleotides agree with TRBD2. Germline CDR1 DFQATT, CDR2 SNEGSKA (reference sequence). The V gene end was trimmed by 6 bases and the J gene end by 3 bases; junction bases not matched to a gene: 16. CDR3 length: 17 amino acids. The CDR3 spells CSAKGTSGKALYYEQYF. Here the CDR3 DNA reads TGCAGTGCCAAGGGGACTAGCGGAAAAGCACTTTACTACGAGCAGTACTTC.

In this sample, this clonotype turned up many times. J is TRBJ1-6 and V is TRBV20-1; no firm D call. CDR1 and CDR2 from the germline V gene are DFQATT and SNEGSKA (reference sequence). The CDR3 length is 15 residues. V gave up 3 bases and J gave up 5 bases, with 14 bases separating them. The chain's CDR3 is CSARRPLSDNSPLHF. The CDR3 DNA reads as TGCAGTGCTAGGAGGCCGCTGAGCGATAATTCACCCCTCCACTTT.

This clonotype has a handful of counts. This CDR3 is CASSRAVRGRETYNEQFF. CDR3 coding DNA: TGTGCCAGCAGCCGTGCCGTCCGGGGAAGAGAAACCTACAATGAGCAGTTCTTC. The chain uses TRBV6-5 and TRBJ2-1; TRBD2 is a possible D gene (5 bases). The germline gives CDR1 MNHEY, CDR2 SVGAGI. CDR3 size: 18 residues. V lost 6 bases to trimming and J lost 2 bases, with 23 bases between them.

Many counts were recorded for this clonotype. The genes are TRBV5-1 and TRBJ2-3, with 8 positions matching TRBD1. This CDR3 has 17 residues. V trimming: 4 bases; J trimming: 4 bases; junction bases outside the gene matches: 14. Germline V lookup: CDR1 SGHRS, CDR2 YFSETQ. The DNA for the CDR3 is TGCGCCAGCAGCCCCAACGGGCCAGGGGGCGAGTCAGATACGCAGTATTTT. Amino acid sequence: CASSPNGPGGESDTQYF.

This clonotype appeared many times. The chain employs TRBV6-5 and TRBJ1-1, with D possibly TRBD1 on 5 matching bases. CDR3 length: 14 residues. Deletions cut 3 bases from V and 3 bases from J, with 11 bases between. Looked up from germline, CDR1 is MNHEY and CDR2 is SVGAGI. CDR3 residues: CASSYKGIYTEAFF. The CDR3 region has the DNA TGTGCCAGCAGTTATAAGGGGATCTACACTGAAGCTTTCTTT.

This clonotype was counted at least ten times. This chain links TRBV27 with TRBJ1-4; 12 nucleotides line up with TRBD1. The V and J ends lost 1 base and 2 bases, in that order; junction bases with no gene match: 8. Germline loops: CDR1 MNHEY, CDR2 SMNVEV (reference sequence). This CDR3 contains 19 residues. CDR3 nucleotide sequence: TGTGCCAGCAGTTTATGGGACAGGGGGCCCTGGACCACTAATGAAAAACTGTTTTTT. It translates to CASSLWDRGPWTTNEKLFF.

This clonotype was recorded many times. V gene TRBV7-9 combines with J gene TRBJ2-7; D perhaps matches TRBD1 (5 bases). Trimming removed 5 bases at V and 2 bases at J, with 16 bases between. CDR3 size: 15 residues. Germline-derived CDR1 and CDR2 are SEHNR and FQNEAQ (reference sequence). The DNA for the CDR3 is TGTGCCAGCAGCCCAAGAGATGGGGCCACCTACGAGCAGTACTTC. As protein: CASSPRDGATYEQYF.

This clonotype was seen many times. This chain links TRBV3-1 with TRBJ1-2; D is possibly TRBD1 (6 bases). Per the germline V gene, CDR1 is LGHDT and CDR2 is YNNKEL (reference sequence). The CDR3 length is 16 residues. V shed 1 base and J shed 3 bases, with 15 bases lying between them. CDR3: CASSQGAGVSYYGYTF. The DNA of the CDR3 is TGTGCCAGCAGCCAAGGCGCAGGGGTATCTTACTATGGCTACACCTTC.

This clonotype was seen at least ten times. A read error may produce the germline difference seen at one junction end. J is TRBJ2-1 and V is TRBV28, with 7 bases lining up with TRBD1. This CDR3 has 16 amino acids. Germline V gives CDR1 MDHEN, CDR2 SYDVKM. This CDR3 is CASNLNADRTNNEQFF. DNA for the CDR3: TGTGCCAGCAATTTAAATGCGGACAGGACAAATAATGAGCAGTTCTTC.

There are many counts of this clonotype. V is TRBV12-3 or TRBV12-4 and J is TRBJ2-1; no clear D. This CDR3 is 12 amino acids long. V shed 7 bases and J shed 4 bases, with 8 bases lying between them. For the CDR3, the DNA is TGTGCCAGCACCCCCGGGTACAATGAGCAGTTCTTC. Translated: CASTPGYNEQFF.

This clonotype appeared many times. The chain carries TRBV9 and TRBJ2-1; D gene unclear. Trimming removed 4 bases from V and 8 bases from J, with 10 bases in between. The germline V gene has CDR1 SGDLS and CDR2 YYNGEE. CDR3 size: 12 residues. CDR3 coding DNA: TGTGCCAGCAGCCTTGGGTACGATGAGCAGTTCTTC. It codes for CASSLGYDEQFF.

The table lists this clonotype with many counts. The rearrangement uses TRBV10-2 and TRBJ2-7; a possible D gene is TRBD2 (6 bases). Per the germline V gene, CDR1 is WSHSY and CDR2 is SAAADI. This CDR3 contains 14 residues. The V end was cut by 6 bases, the J end by 0 bases, with 12 bases between. The CDR3 loop reads CASRAGGSSYEQYF. In nucleotides, the CDR3 is TGCGCCAGCAGGGCCGGGGGAAGCTCCTACGAGCAGTACTTC.

This clonotype was observed many times. V usage is TRBV7-8 and J usage is TRBJ1-3, with D tentatively TRBD1 (6 bases). Trimming shortened V by 4 bases and J by 2 bases, and 12 bases separated the two germline ends. Per germline, CDR1 SGHVS and CDR2 FQNEAQ. The CDR3 has 15 amino acids. The CDR3 protein is CASSSTRGAGNTIYF. The CDR3 nucleotides read TGTGCCAGCAGCTCAACCAGGGGAGCTGGAAACACCATATATTTT.

This clonotype has at least ten counts. V usage is TRBV5-6 and J usage is TRBJ1-3; the D is unclear. Per germline, CDR1 SGHDT and CDR2 YYEEEE. The CDR3 spans 12 residues. The ends were cut back, 4 bases at V and 4 bases at J, with 6 bases in the middle. This CDR3 is CASSSFGNTIYF. The CDR3 DNA sequence: TGTGCCAGCAGCAGCTTCGGAAACACCATATATTTT.

The table lists this clonotype with many counts. This sequence joins TRBV27 and TRBJ1-1, with TRBD1 identical over 9 bases. V trimming: 6 bases; J trimming: 5 bases; junction bases outside the gene matches: 10. Germline V CDR1 and CDR2: MNHEY, SMNVEV (reference sequence). This CDR3 has 15 residues. This chain's CDR3 is CASSRWDRVGTEAFF. Written as DNA, the CDR3 is TGTGCCAGCAGCCGATGGGACAGGGTAGGGACTGAAGCTTTCTTT.

Many counts were recorded for this clonotype. V usage is TRBV6-1 and J usage is TRBJ1-1; D gene uncertain. CDR3 size: 15 residues. The germline V gene encodes CDR1 MNHNS and CDR2 SASEGT. V was pared by 7 bases and J by 1 base, with 16 bases between. The CDR3 coding sequence is TGTGCCAGCACCCTACCGCCTCACGAGAACACTGAAGCTTTCTTT. Protein: CASTLPPHENTEAFF.